The rows below give T cell receptor beta chains drawn from one sample of a study of identifying expanded T cells in peripheral blood. Sequencing used immunoSEQ multiplex PCR; TCRdb keeps in-frame clones, though not all of them. The sample lists roughly 100,000 clones, 70% to 90% occurring once. The sample comprised blood. The receptors derive from a person aged 18 to 75 in good health. The CDR3 runs from the conserved cysteine through the conserved F or W. D genes are given only for firm matches. The size field is filled for only some rows; it gives once, few, many or a size class.

j_call v_call d_call clone_size cdr3_nt cdr3_aa
TRBJ2-2 TRBV6-6 TRBD2 . TGTGCCAGCAGCCCTAGCGGGAGATCCCCCGGGGAGCTGTTTTTT CASSPSGRSPGELFF
TRBJ1-6 TRBV27 TRBD1 few TGTGCCAGCAGATCCGGGACAGGGTCTGCACCCCTCCACTTT CASRSGTGSAPLHF
TRBJ1-2 TRBV7-9 . . TGTGCCAGCAGCTCCACAGGTCGCGGCTACACCTTC CASSSTGRGYTF
TRBJ2-1 TRBV10-3 TRBD1 . TGTGCCATCAGCACGGGACAGGCAATCAATGAGCAGTTCTTC CAISTGQAINEQFF
TRBJ1-3 TRBV6-5 . . TGTGCCACCTGGGGGGGGGACACCATATATTTT CATWGGDTIYF
TRBJ1-6 TRBV6-5 TRBD1 . TGTGCCAGCAGTTACTCGTGGGACAGACCGTATCCCCTCCACTTT CASSYSWDRPYPLHF
TRBJ1-5 TRBV19 TRBD1 . TGTGCCAGTAGTAGTCTGGGACAGGGGTTGCGAAATCAGCCCCAGCATTTT CASSSLGQGLRNQPQHF
TRBJ2-3 TRBV7-3 . few TGTGCCAGCAGTCCCCTAAGCACAGATACGCAGTATTTT CASSPLSTDTQYF
TRBJ1-1 TRBV7-3 . . TGTGCCAGCAGCTTAGGGGTGGACACTGAAGCTTTCTTT CASSLGVDTEAFF
TRBJ2-5 TRBV28 TRBD1 . TGTGCCACTCAGGACAGGGGGCACGAGACCCAGTACTTC CATQDRGHETQYF
TRBJ2-2 TRBV7-3 TRBD2 . TGTGCCAGCAGCGCGACTAGCGGGACAAGGGGCGGGGAGCTGTTTTTT CASSATSGTRGGELFF
TRBJ2-7 TRBV5-6 TRBD2 many TGTGCCAGCAGCTTTAGCGGGTTAGTCGAGCAGTACTTC CASSFSGLVEQYF
TRBJ1-2 TRBV6-5 TRBD1 many TGTGCCAGCAGCCTCGGACAGGGGAATTATGGCTACACCTTC CASSLGQGNYGYTF
TRBJ1-2 TRBV5-1 TRBD1 . TGCGCCAGCAGCCCGACAGGGGGCTATGGCTACACCTTC CASSPTGGYGYTF
TRBJ1-3 TRBV28 . . TGTGCCAGCAGTTTGGGAGGGGACTTCAGAAACACCATATATTTT CASSLGGDFRNTIYF